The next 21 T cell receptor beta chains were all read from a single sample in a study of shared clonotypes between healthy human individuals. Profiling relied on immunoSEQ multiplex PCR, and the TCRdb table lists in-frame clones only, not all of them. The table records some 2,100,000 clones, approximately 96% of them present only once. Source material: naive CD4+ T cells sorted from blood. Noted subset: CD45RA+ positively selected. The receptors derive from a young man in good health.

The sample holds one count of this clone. For the CDR3, the DNA is TGTGCCAGCAGCCGGACTAGCGGTTCCTTCCGTGACCGCTACGAGCAGTACTTC. This encodes CASSRTSGSFRDRYEQYF. V is TRBV11-3 and J is TRBJ2-7; 10 positions match TRBD2. The CDR3 is 18 residues long. The V and J ends lost 5 bases and 3 bases, in that order; junction bases with no gene match: 16. Germline CDR1 SGHNT, CDR2 YENEEA.

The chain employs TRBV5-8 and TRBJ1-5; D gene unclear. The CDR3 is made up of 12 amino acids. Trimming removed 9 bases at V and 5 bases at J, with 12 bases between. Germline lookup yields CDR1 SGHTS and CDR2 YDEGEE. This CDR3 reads CATSFWDQPQHF. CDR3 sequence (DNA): TGTGCCACCTCCTTTTGGGATCAGCCCCAGCATTTT.

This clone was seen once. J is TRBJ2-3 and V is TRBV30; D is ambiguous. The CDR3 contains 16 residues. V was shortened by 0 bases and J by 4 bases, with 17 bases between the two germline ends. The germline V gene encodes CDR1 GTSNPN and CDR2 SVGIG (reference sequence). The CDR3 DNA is TGTGCCTGGAGTGTAAGTCGTGGTCGGATGTCAGATACGCAGTATTTT. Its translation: CAWSVSRGRMSDTQYF.

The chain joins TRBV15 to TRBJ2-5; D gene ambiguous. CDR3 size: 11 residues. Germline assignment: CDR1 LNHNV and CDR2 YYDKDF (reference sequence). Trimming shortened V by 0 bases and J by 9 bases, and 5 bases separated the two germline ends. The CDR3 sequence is CATSRELAQYF. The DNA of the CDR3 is TGTGCCACCAGCAGAGAGTTGGCCCAGTACTTC.

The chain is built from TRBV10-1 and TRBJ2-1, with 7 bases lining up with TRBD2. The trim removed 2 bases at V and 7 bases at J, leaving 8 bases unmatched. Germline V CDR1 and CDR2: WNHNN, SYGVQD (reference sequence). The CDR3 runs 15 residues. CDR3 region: CASSEGAGARNEQFF. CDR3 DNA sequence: TGCGCCAGCAGTGAGGGCGCGGGAGCAAGAAATGAGCAGTTCTTC.

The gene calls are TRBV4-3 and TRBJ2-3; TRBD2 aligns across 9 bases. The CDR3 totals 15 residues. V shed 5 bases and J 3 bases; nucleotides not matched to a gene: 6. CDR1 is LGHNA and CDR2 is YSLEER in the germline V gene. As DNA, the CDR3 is TGCGCCAGCAGCATAGCGGGAGTAGGGACAGATACGCAGTATTTT. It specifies CASSIAGVGTDTQYF.

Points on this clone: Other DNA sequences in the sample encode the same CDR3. The DNA of the CDR3 is TGTGCCAGCAGTTACCCCGGGACAGGGAACACCGGGGAGCTGTTTTTT. Translated, it gives CASSYPGTGNTGELFF. This rearrangement joins TRBV6-5 to TRBJ2-2; TRBD1 agrees at 8 bases. V shed 2 bases, J shed 1 base, and the junction held 3 bases outside the gene matches. The germline gives CDR1 MNHEY, CDR2 SVGAGI. This CDR3 comprises 16 residues.

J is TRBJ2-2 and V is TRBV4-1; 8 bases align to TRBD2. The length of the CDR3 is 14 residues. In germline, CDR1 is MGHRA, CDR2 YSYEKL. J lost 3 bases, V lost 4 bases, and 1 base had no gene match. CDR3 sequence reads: CASSRTSHTGELFF. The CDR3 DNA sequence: TGCGCCAGCAGCCGGACTAGCCACACCGGGGAGCTGTTTTTT.

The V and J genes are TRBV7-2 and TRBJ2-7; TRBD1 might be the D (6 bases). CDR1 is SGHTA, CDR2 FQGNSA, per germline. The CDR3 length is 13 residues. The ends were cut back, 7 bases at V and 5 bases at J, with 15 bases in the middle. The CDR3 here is CASTINRANEQYF. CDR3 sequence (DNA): TGTGCCAGCACCATAAACAGGGCCAACGAGCAGTACTTC.

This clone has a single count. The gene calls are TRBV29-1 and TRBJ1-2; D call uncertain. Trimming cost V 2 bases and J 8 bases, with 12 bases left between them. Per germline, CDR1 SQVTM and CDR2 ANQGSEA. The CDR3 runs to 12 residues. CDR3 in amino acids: CSVERTADGYTF. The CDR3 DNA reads TGCAGCGTTGAAAGGACCGCGGACGGCTACACCTTC.

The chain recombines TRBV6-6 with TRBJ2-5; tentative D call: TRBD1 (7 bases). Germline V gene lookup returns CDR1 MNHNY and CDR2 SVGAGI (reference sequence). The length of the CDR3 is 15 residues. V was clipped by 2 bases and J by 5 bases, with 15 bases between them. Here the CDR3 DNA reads TGTGCCAGCAGTTACCGGCAGGGGGGTAGGGAGACCCAGTACTTC. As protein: CASSYRQGGRETQYF.

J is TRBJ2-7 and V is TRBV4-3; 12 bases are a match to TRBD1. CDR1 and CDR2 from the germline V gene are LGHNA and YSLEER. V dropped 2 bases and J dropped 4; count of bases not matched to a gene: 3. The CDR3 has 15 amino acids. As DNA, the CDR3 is TGCGCCAGCAGCCAAAGGGACAGGGGGCCGTACGAGCAGTACTTC. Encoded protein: CASSQRDRGPYEQYF.

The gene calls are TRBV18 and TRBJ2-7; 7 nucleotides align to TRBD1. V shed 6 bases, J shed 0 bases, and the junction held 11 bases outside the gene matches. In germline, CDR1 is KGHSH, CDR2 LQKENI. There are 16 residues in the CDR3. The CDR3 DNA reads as TGTGCCAGCTCCCAAAAGTCGACAGGGAGCTCCTACGAGCAGTACTTC. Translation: CASSQKSTGSSYEQYF. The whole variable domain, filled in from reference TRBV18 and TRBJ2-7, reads NAGVMQNPRHLVRRRGQEARLRCSPMKGHSHVYWYRQLPEEGLKFMVYLQKENIIDESGMPKERFSAEFPKEGPSILRIQQVVRGDSAAYFCASSQKSTGSSYEQYFGPGTRLTVT.

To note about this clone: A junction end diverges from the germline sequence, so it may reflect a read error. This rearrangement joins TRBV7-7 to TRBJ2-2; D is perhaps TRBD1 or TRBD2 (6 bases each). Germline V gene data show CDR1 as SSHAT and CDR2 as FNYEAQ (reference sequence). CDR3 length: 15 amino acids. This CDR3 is CASSSIRGAIGELFF. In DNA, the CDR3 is TGTGCTAGCAGCTCGATTAGGGGGGCAATCGGGGAGCTGTTTTTT.

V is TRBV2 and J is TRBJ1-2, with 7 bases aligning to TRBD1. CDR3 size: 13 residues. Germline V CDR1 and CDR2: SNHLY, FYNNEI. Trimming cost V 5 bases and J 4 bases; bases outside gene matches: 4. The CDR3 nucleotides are TGTGCCAGCAGTATCGACAGGGCCTATGGCTACACCTTC. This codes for CASSIDRAYGYTF.

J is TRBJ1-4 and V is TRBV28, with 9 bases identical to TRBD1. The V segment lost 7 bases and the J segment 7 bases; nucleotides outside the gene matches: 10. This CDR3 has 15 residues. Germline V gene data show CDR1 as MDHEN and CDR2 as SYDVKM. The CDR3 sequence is CASITADRGGEKLFF. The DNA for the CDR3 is TGTGCCAGCATCACGGCCGACAGGGGGGGTGAAAAACTGTTTTTT.

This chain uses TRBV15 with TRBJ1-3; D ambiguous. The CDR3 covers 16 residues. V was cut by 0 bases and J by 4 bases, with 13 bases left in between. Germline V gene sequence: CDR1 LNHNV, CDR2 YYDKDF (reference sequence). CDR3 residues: CATSRDGRFYGNTIYF. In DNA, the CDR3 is TGTGCCACCAGCAGAGACGGTCGATTCTACGGAAACACCATATATTTT.

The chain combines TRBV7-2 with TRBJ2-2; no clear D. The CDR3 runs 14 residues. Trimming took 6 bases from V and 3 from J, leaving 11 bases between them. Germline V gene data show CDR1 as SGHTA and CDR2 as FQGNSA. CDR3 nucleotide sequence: TGTGCCAGCAGGGGCGCAAGATACACCGGGGAGCTGTTTTTT. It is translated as CASRGARYTGELFF.

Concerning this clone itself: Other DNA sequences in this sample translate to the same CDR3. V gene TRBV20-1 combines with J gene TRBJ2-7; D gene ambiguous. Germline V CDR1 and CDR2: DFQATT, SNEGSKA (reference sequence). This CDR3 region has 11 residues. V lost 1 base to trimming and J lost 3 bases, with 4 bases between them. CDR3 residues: CSARGDYEQYF. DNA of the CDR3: TGCAGTGCTAGAGGAGACTACGAGCAGTACTTC.

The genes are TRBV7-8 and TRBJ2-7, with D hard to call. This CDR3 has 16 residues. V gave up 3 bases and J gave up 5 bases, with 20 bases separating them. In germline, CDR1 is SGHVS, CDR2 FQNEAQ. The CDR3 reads CASSLASVIVSHEQYF. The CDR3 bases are TGTGCCAGCAGCTTGGCCTCAGTGATTGTTTCCCACGAGCAGTACTTC.

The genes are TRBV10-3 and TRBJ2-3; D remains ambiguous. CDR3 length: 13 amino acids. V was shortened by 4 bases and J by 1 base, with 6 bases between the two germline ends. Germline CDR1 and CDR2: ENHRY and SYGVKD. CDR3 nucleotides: TGTGCCATCAGTGCGGCTGGCACAGATACGCAGTATTTT. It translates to CAISAAGTDTQYF.